The 6 T cell receptor beta chains below come from one sample, sequenced in a study of breast tumors, draining lymph nodes, adjacent tissues (dated by TCRdb to the mid-2010s). The axillary draining lymph nodes of breast cancer patients were the source of the lymph node samples. Libraries came from multiplex PCR. Sequenced on an Illumina HiSeq 2000. Using fastp at Q25 and MiXCR, TCRdb reprocessed the public reads and kept productive beta chains. CDR3 protein duplicates are merged, each entry listing the most common genes and DNA. Here the sample has more than 200,000 distinct CDR3 sequences; roughly 30% occur a single time. Roughly 1.5% of the sample is taken by the ten largest. The sample consisted of axillary lymph node tissue. These receptors all come from a female donor with breast cancer. Some clones in this sample may be carry-over from other donors' samples.

This clonotype was picked up a small number of times. V usage is TRBV10-3 and J usage is TRBJ1-1, with a weak D call TRBD1 (5 bases). The V and J ends lost 3 bases and 2 bases respectively, with 13 bases between them. There are 15 residues in the CDR3. Germline V lookup: CDR1 ENHRY, CDR2 SYGVKD. Here the CDR3 DNA reads TGTGCCATCAGTGACGGGGGGAGGAGAAACACTGAAGCTTTCTTT. Translating gives CAISDGGRRNTEAFF.

At least ten counts were recorded for this clonotype. The V gene is TRBV7-2, the J gene TRBJ1-6, with D uncertain. Germline V lookup: CDR1 SGHTA, CDR2 FQGNSA. The CDR3 has 12 amino acids. Trimming left V 4 bases short and J 7 bases short, with 5 bases between. CDR3 protein: CASSSPNSPLHF. CDR3 coding DNA: TGTGCCAGCAGCTCTCCCAATTCACCCCTCCACTTT.

The V gene is TRBV7-9, the J gene TRBJ2-3, with 8 bases fitting TRBD1. Germline CDR1 reads SEHNR; CDR2 reads FQNEAQ (reference sequence). This CDR3 is built from 17 residues. V trimming: 4 bases; J trimming: 0 bases; junction bases outside the gene matches: 9. The CDR3 region is CASSYPPGQVSTDTQYF. In DNA, the CDR3 is TGTGCCAGCAGCTACCCACCGGGACAGGTGAGCACAGATACGCAGTATTTT.

This chain joins TRBV25-1 and TRBJ2-5; no reliable D call. Germline V CDR1 and CDR2: MGHDK, SYGVNS. V shed 6 bases and J shed 0 bases, with 11 bases lying between them. The CDR3 is 14 amino acids. The CDR3 DNA is TGTGCCAGCAGGCCGGCCCGGGACCAAGAGACCCAGTACTTC. Protein sequence: CASRPARDQETQYF.

This clonotype was found many times. This chain connects TRBV7-2 to TRBJ2-3; tentative D call: TRBD2 (6 bases). Trimming shortened V by 3 bases and J by 5 bases, and 9 bases separated the two germline ends. The CDR3 is 13 residues long. Germline CDR1 and CDR2: SGHTA and FQGNSA. DNA for the CDR3: TGTGCCAGCAGCTTCGGTAGCGGAGATACGCAGTATTTT. Translating it yields CASSFGSGDTQYF.

This clonotype has ten or more counts. The chain combines TRBV3-1 with TRBJ2-3; D remains ambiguous. CDR3 length equals 14 residues. Germline V CDR1 and CDR2: LGHDT, YNNKEL (reference sequence). V lost 0 bases, J lost 2 bases, and 6 bases lay in between. The CDR3 sequence: CASSQERSTDTQYF. Written as DNA, the CDR3 is TGTGCCAGCAGCCAAGAGAGGTCCACAGATACGCAGTATTTT.